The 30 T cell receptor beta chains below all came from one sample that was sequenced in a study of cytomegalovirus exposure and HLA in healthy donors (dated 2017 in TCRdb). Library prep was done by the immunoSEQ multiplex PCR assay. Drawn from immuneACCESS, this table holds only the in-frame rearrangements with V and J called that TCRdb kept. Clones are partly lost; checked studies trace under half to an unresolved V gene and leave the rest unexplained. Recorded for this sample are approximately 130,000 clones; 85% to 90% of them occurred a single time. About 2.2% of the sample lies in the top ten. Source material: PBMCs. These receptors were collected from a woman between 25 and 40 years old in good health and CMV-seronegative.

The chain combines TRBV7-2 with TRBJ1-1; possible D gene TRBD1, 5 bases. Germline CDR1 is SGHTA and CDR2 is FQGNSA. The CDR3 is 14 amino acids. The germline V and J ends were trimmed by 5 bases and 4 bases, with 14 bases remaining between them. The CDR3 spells CASSLSGGPTEAFF. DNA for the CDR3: TGTGCCAGCAGCCTCTCGGGGGGACCCACTGAAGCTTTCTTT. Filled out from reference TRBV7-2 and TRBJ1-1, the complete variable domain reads GAGVSQSPSNKVTEKGKDVELRCDPISGHTALYWYRQSLGQGLEFLIYFQGNSAPDKSGLPSDRFSAERTGGSVSTLTIQRTQQEDSAVYLCASSLSGGPTEAFFGQGTRLTVV.

DNA of the CDR3: TGTGCCAGCAGCTTGTTGGGACAGGGGTACGAGCAGTACTTC. Protein: CASSLLGQGYEQYF. V and J are TRBV11-2 and TRBJ2-7, with TRBD1 identical over 10 bases. V shed 3 bases, J shed 4 bases, and the junction held 3 bases outside the gene matches. The CDR3 is made up of 14 amino acids. Per the germline V gene, CDR1 is SGHAT and CDR2 is FQNNGV.

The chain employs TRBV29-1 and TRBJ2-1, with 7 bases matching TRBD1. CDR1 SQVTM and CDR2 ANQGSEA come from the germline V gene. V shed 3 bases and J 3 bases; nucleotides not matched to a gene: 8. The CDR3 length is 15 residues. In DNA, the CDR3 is TGCAGCGTTGATTCGGACAGGACTTTCTACAATGAGCAGTTCTTC. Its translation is CSVDSDRTFYNEQFF.

In nucleotides, the CDR3 is TGTGCCAGCAGCTTAATAGGACAGGGGCAACTCTACGAGCAGTACTTC. Its protein is CASSLIGQGQLYEQYF. This rearrangement joins TRBV7-2 to TRBJ2-7; 9 nucleotides align to TRBD1. With 2 bases clipped from V and 3 bases from J, the junction kept 8 bases outside the gene matches. Germline loops: CDR1 SGHTA, CDR2 FQGNSA. The CDR3 runs 16 residues. Based on the CDR3 plus reference TRBV7-2 and TRBJ2-7, the full variable domain is GAGVSQSPSNKVTEKGKDVELRCDPISGHTALYWYRQSLGQGLEFLIYFQGNSAPDKSGLPSDRFSAERTGGSVSTLTIQRTQQEDSAVYLCASSLIGQGQLYEQYFGPGTRLTVT.

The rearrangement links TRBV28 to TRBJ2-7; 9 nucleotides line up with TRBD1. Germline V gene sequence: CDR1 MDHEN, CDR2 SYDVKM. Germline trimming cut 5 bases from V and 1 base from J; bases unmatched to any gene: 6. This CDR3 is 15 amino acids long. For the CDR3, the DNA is TGTGCCAGCAGTCCGGGACAGGGTGTTTCCTACGAGCAGTACTTC. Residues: CASSPGQGVSYEQYF.

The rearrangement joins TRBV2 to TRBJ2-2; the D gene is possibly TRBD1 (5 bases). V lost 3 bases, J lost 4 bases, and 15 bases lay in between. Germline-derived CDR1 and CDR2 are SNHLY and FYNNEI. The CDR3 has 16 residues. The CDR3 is CASSDGATAFTGELFF. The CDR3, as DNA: TGTGCCAGCAGTGATGGGGCGACAGCATTCACCGGGGAGCTGTTTTTT.

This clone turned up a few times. The CDR3, as DNA: TGTGCCAGCACCCGACTAGCGGGGGCTTTCTACGAGCAGTACTTC. Its translation: CASTRLAGAFYEQYF. The J gene is TRBJ2-7, the V gene TRBV6-1; 12 bases are a match to TRBD2. After removal of 7 bases from V and 3 bases from J, the junction contained 7 bases not matched to a gene. Germline V gene sequence: CDR1 MNHNS, CDR2 SASEGT. This CDR3 contains 15 residues.

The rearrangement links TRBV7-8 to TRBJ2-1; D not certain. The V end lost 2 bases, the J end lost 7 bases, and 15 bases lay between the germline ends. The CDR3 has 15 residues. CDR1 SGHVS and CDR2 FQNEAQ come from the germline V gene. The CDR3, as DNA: TGTGCCAGCAGCTTAAGAACCACCCGGTGGAATGAGCAGTTCTTC. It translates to CASSLRTTRWNEQFF. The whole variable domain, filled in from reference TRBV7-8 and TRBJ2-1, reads GAGVSQSPRYKVAKRGQDVALRCDPISGHVSLFWYQQALGQGPEFLTYFQNEAQLDKSGLPSDRFFAERPEGSVSTLKIQRTQQEDSAVYLCASSLRTTRWNEQFFGPGTRLTVL.

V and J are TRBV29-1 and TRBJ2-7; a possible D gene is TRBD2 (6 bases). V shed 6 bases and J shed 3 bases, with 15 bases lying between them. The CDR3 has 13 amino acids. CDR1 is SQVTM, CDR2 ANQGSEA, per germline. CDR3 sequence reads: CSVKEGPRYEQYF. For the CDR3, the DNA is TGCAGCGTCAAGGAGGGACCTCGCTACGAGCAGTACTTC.

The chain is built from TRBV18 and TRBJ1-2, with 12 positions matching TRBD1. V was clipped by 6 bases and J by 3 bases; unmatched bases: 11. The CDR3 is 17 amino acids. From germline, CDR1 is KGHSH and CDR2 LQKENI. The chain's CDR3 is CASSPGQGAVRDYGYTF. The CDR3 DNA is TGTGCCAGCTCGCCGGGACAGGGGGCGGTTCGGGACTATGGCTACACCTTC.

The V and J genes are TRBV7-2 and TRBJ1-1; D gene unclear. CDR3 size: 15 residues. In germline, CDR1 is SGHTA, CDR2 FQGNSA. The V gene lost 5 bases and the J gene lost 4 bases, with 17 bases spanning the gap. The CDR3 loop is CASSIREGLGTEAFF. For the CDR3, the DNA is TGTGCCAGCAGCATCCGGGAGGGTTTGGGCACTGAAGCTTTCTTT.

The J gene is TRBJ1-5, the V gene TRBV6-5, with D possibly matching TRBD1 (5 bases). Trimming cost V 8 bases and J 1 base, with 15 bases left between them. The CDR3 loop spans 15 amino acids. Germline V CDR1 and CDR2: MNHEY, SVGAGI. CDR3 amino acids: CASARGVGSNQPQHF. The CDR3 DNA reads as TGTGCCAGCGCTCGGGGGGTCGGGAGCAATCAGCCCCAGCATTTT.

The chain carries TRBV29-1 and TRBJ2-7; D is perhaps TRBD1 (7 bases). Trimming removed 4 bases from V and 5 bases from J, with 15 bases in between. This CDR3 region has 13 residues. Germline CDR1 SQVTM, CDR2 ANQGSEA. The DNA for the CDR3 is TGCAGCGTTGCTCGACAGGGAGGTGACGAGCAGTACTTC. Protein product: CSVARQGGDEQYF.

The CDR3 spells CASSWTPRGDTQYF. Here the CDR3 DNA reads TGTGCCAGCAGCTGGACTCCACGGGGAGATACGCAGTATTTT. The V and J genes are TRBV5-6 and TRBJ2-3; D might be TRBD2 (5 bases). V was pared by 3 bases and J by 5 bases, with 13 bases between. Per germline, CDR1 SGHDT and CDR2 YYEEEE. This CDR3 is 14 amino acids long.

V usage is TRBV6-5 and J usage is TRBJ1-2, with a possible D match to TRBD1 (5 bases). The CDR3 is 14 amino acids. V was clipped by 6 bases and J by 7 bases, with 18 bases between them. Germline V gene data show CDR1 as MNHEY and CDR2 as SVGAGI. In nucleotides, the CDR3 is TGTGCCAGCAGCCTACTAGGGACTGCGGGTGGCTACACCTTC. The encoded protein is CASSLLGTAGGYTF.

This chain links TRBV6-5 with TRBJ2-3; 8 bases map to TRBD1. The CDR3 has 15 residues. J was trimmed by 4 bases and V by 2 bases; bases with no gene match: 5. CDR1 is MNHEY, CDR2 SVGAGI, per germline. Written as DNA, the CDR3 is TGTGCCAGCAGTTACGCCGACAGGGGTTCAGATACGCAGTATTTT. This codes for CASSYADRGSDTQYF.

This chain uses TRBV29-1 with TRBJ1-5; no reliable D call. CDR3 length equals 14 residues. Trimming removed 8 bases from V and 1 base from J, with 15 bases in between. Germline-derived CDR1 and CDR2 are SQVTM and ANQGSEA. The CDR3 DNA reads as TGCAGCCCTAGTAAGAGCAACAGCAATCAGCCCCAGCATTTT. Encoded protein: CSPSKSNSNQPQHF.

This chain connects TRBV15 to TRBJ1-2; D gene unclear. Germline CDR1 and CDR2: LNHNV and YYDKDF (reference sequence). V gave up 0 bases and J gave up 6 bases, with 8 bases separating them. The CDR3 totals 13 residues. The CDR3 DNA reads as TGTGCCACCAGCAGAGATCTAGTGGATGGCTACACCTTC. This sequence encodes CATSRDLVDGYTF.

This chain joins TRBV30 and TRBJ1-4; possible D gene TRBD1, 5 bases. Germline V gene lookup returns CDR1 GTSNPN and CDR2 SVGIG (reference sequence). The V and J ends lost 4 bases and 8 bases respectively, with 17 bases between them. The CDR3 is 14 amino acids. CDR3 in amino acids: CAWNPGGAREKLFF. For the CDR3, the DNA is TGTGCCTGGAACCCCGGAGGGGCGCGAGAAAAACTGTTTTTT.

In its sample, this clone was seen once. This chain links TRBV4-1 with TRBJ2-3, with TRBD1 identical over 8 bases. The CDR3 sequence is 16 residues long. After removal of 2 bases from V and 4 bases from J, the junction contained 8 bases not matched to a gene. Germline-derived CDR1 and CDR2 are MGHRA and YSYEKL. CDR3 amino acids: CASSQLDPGGSDTQYF. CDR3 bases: TGCGCCAGCAGCCAACTTGACCCAGGGGGCTCAGATACGCAGTATTTT.

The CDR3 region has the DNA TGCACCAGCAGCCAAGATCTTTCCCGGACTAGCGGGGTGAATGAGCAGTTCTTC. It encodes CTSSQDLSRTSGVNEQFF. This sequence joins TRBV1 and TRBJ2-1; TRBD2, the table's D call, lacks a check against the DNA. TRBV1 is annotated as a pseudogene. There are 18 residues in the CDR3.

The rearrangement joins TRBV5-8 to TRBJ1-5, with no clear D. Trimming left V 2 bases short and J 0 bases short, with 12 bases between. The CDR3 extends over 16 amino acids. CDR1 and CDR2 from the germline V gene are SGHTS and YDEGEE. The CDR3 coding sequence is TGTGCCAGCAGCTTTCCGACATTCTTTAGCAATCAGCCCCAGCATTTT. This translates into CASSFPTFFSNQPQHF.

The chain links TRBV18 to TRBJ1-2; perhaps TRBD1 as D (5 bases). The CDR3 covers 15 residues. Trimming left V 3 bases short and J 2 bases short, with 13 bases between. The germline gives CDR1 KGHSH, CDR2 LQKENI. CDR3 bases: TGTGCCAGCTCACCGGGGCAGGGTTTCAACTATGGCTACACCTTC. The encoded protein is CASSPGQGFNYGYTF.

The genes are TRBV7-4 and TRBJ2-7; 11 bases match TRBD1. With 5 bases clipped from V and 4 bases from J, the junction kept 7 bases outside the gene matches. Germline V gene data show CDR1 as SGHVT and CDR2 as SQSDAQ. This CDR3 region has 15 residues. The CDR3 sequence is CASSPRTGGEYEQYF. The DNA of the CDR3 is TGTGCCAGCAGCCCCCGGACAGGGGGCGAGTACGAGCAGTACTTC.

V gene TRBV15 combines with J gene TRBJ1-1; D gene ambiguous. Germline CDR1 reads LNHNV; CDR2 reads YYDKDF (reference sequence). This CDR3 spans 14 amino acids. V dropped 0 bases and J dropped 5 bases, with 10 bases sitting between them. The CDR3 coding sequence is TGTGCCACCAGCAGAGATAACGGGAGGACTGAAGCTTTCTTT. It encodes CATSRDNGRTEAFF.

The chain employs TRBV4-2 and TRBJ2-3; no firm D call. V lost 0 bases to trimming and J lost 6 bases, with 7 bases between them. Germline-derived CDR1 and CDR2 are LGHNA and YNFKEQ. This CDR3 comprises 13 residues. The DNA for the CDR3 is TGTGCCAGCAGCCAAGACCCCCAGGATACGCAGTATTTT. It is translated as CASSQDPQDTQYF.

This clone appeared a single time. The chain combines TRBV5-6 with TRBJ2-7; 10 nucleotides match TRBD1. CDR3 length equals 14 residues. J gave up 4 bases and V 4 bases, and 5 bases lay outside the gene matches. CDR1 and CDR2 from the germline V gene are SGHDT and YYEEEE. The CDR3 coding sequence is TGTGCCAGCAGCACGGGACAGGGGTATTACGAGCAGTACTTC. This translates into CASSTGQGYYEQYF. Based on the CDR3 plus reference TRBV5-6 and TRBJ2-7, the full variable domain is DAGVTQSPTHLIKTRGQQVTLRCSPKSGHDTVSWYQQALGQGPQFIFQYYEEEERQRGNFPDRFSGHQFPNYSSELNVNALLLGDSALYLCASSTGQGYYEQYFGPGTRLTVT.

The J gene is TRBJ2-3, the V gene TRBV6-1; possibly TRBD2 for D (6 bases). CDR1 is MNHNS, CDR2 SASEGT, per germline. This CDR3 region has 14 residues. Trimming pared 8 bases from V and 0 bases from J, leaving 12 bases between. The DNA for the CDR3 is TGTGCCAGCCGGCCCCGGGGGAGCACAGATACGCAGTATTTT. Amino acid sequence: CASRPRGSTDTQYF.

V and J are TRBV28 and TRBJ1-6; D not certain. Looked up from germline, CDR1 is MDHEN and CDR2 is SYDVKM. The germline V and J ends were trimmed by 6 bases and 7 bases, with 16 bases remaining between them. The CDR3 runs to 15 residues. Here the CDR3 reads CASRASEGFNSPLHF. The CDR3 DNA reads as TGTGCCAGCAGGGCCTCGGAGGGATTCAATTCACCCCTCCACTTT.

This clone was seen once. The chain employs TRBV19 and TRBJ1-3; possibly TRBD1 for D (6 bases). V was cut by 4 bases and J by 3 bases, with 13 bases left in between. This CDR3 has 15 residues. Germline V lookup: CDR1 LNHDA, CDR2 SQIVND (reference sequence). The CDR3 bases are TGTGCCAGTAGTACCTTGGGGGGGCTTGGAAACACCATATATTTT. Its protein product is CASSTLGGLGNTIYF.